A single sample gave rise to the 2 T cell receptor beta chains below, sequenced in a study of high-grade serous ovarian cancer treatment subgroups. Tumor samples were taken before definitive surgery or chemotherapy. Sequencing was performed with immunoSEQ multiplex PCR; in TCRdb, only in-frame clones are kept and a portion is missing. This table holds about 39,000 clones, over 60% found once. Sequencing was carried out using tumor tissue. The receptors were sampled from a human donor with high-grade serous ovarian cancer.

The chain uses TRBV7-4 and TRBJ2-1; TRBD1 agrees at 7 bases. Losses at the gene ends were 1 base for V and 5 bases for J; bases not matched to a gene: 5. This CDR3 spans 15 amino acids. Germline values: CDR1 SGHVT, CDR2 SQSDAQ. The CDR3 here is CASSLGQGPNNEQFF. The CDR3 coding sequence is TGTGCCAGCAGCTTAGGACAGGGCCCTAACAATGAGCAGTTCTTC.

The chain employs TRBV30 and TRBJ2-7; 10 bases agree with TRBD1. Per the germline V gene, CDR1 is GTSNPN and CDR2 is SVGIG (reference sequence). V gave up 2 bases and J gave up 3 bases; unmatched junction bases: 1. The CDR3 covers 13 residues. The DNA for the CDR3 is TGTGCCTGGAGTAGGACAGGGGGCTACGAGCAGTACTTC. It yields the protein CAWSRTGGYEQYF. The whole variable domain, remainder taken from reference TRBV30 and TRBJ2-7, is SQTIHQWPATLVQPVGSPLSLECTVEGTSNPNLYWYRQAAGRGLQLLFYSVGIGQISSEVPQNLSASRPQDRQFILSSKKLLLSDSGFYLCAWSRTGGYEQYFGPGTRLTVT.